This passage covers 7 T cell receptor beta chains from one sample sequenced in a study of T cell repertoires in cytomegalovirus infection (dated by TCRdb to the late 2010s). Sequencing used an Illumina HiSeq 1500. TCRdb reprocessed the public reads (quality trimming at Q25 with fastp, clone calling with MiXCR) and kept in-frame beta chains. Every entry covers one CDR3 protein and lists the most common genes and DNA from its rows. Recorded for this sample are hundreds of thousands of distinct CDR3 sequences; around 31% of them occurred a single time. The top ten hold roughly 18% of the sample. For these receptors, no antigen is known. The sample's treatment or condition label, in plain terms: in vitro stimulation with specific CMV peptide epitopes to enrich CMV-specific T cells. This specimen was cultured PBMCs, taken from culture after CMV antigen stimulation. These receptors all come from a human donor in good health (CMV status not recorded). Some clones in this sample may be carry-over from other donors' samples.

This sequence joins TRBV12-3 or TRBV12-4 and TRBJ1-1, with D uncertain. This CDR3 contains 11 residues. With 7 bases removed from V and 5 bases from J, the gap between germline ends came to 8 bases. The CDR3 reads CASIGRTEAFF. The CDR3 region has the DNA TGTGCCAGCATCGGAAGAACTGAAGCTTTCTTT.

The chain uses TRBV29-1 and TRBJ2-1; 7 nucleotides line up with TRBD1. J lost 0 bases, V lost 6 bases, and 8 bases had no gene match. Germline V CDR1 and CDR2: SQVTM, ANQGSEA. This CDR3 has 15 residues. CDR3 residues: CSVETGRRSYNEQFF. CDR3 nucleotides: TGCAGCGTAGAGACAGGGCGCCGCTCCTACAATGAGCAGTTCTTC.

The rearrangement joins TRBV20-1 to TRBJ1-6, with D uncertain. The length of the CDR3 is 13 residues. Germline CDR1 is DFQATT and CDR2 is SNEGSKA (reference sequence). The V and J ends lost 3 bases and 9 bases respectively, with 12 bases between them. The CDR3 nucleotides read TGCAGTGCTAGTTCTCTTAGTAGTTCACCCCTCCACTTT. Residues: CSASSLSSSPLHF.

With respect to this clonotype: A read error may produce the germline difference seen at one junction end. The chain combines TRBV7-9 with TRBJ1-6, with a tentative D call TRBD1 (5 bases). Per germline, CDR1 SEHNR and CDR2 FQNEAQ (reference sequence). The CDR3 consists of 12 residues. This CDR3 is CASSLGGGRRRF. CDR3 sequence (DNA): TGTGCCAGCAGCTTAGGGGGGGGACGTCGGCGCTTT.

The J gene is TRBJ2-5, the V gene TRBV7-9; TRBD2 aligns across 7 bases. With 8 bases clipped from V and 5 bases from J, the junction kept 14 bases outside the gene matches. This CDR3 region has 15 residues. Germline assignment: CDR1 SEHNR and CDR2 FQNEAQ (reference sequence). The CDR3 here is CASSEGGAAGETQYF. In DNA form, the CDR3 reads TGTGCCAGCTCAGAGGGAGGGGCCGCCGGGGAGACCCAGTACTTC.

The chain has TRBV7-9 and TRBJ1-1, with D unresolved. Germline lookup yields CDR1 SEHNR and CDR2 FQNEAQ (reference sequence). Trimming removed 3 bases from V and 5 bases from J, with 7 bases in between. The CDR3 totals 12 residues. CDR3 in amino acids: CASSFVHTEAFF. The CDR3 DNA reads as TGTGCCAGCAGCTTCGTACATACTGAAGCTTTCTTT.

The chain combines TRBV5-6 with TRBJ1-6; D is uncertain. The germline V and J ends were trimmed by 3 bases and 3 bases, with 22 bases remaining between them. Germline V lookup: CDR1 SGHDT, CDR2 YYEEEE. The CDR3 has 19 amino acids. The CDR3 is CASSSTVSKWEDYNSPLHF. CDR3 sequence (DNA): TGTGCCAGCAGCTCAACAGTGTCGAAGTGGGAAGACTATAATTCACCCCTCCACTTT. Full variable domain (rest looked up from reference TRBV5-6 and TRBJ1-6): DAGVTQSPTHLIKTRGQQVTLRCSPKSGHDTVSWYQQALGQGPQFIFQYYEEEERQRGNFPDRFSGHQFPNYSSELNVNALLLGDSALYLCASSSTVSKWEDYNSPLHFGNGTRLTVT.